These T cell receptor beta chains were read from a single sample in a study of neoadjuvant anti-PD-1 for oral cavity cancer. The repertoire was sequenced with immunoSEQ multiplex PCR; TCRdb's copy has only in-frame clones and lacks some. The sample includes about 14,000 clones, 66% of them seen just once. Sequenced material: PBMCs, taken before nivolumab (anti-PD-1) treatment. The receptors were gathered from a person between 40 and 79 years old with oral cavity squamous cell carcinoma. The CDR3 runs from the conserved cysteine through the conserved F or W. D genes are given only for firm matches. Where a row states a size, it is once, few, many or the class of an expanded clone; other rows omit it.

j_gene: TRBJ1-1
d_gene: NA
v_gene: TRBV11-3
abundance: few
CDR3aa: CASEGRETEAFF
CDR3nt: TGTGCCAGCGAGGGCAGGGAAACTGAAGCTTTCTTT

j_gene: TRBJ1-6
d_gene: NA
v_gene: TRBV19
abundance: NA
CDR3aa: CASRTVEWDSPLHF
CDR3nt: TGTGCCAGTCGGACGGTTGAATGGGATTCACCCCTCCACTTT

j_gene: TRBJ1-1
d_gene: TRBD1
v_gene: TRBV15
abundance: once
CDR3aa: CATLARNRGVSEAFF
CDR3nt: TGTGCCACCTTGGCCCGGAACAGGGGAGTGAGTGAAGCTTTCTTT

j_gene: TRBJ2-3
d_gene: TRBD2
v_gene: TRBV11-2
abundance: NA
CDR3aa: CASSSLAGGSLTQYF
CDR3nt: TGTGCCAGCAGCAGTCTAGCGGGAGGTTCGTTGACGCAGTATTTT

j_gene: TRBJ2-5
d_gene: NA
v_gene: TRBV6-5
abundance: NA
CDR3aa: CASMITVAQETQYF
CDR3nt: TGTGCCAGCATGATCACGGTGGCCCAAGAGACCCAGTACTTC

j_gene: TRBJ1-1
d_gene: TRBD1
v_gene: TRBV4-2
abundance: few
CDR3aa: CASSQRQGANTEAFF
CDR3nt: TGTGCCAGCAGCCAAAGGCAGGGGGCGAACACTGAAGCTTTCTTT

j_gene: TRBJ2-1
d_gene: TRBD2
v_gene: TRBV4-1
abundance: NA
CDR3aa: CASSQEERGGLDEQFF
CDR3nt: TGCGCCAGCAGCCAAGAGGAGCGGGGGGGGTTGGATGAGCAGTTCTTC

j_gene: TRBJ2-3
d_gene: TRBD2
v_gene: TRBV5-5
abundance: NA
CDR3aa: CASSSGLAGGKALTDTQYF
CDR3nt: TGTGCCAGCAGCTCGGGACTAGCGGGAGGGAAGGCCCTCACAGATACGCAGTATTTT

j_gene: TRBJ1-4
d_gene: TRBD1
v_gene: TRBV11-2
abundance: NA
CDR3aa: CASSRTGTGNEKLFF
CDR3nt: TGTGCCAGCAGCCGGACCGGGACAGGAAATGAAAAACTGTTTTTT

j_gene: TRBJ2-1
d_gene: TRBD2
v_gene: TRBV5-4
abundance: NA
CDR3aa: CATYSGGAYNEQFF
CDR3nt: TGTGCCACCTATAGCGGGGGGGCCTACAATGAGCAGTTCTTC

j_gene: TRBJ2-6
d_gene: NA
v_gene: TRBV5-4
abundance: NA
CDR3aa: CASTTRGESGANVLTF
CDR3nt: TGTGCCAGCACAACGAGGGGGGAGTCTGGGGCCAACGTCCTGACTTTC

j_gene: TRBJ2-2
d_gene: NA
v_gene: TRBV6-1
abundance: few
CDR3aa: CASSGTGPTGELFF
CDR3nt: TGTGCCAGCAGTGGAACCGGGCCCACCGGGGAGCTGTTTTTT

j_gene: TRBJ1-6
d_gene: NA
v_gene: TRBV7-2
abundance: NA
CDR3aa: CASTFGGRTNSPLHF
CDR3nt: TGTGCCAGCACCTTTGGGGGGCGGACTAATTCACCCCTCCACTTT

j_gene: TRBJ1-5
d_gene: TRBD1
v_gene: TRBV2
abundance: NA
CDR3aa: CASDRGNQPQHF
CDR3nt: TGTGCCAGCGACAGGGGGAATCAGCCCCAGCATTTT

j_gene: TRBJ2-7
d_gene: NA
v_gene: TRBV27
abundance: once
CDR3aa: CASTLTGSSYEQYF
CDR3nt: TGTGCCAGCACCCTCACAGGGAGCTCCTACGAGCAGTACTTC

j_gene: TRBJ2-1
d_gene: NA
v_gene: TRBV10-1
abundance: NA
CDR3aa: CASSDPPRSNEQFF
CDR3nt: TGCGCCAGCAGTGACCCACCAAGGAGCAATGAGCAGTTCTTC

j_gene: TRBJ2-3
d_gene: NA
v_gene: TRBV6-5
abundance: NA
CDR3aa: CASSYRISTDTQYF
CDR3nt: TGTGCCAGCAGTTACCGGATTAGCACAGATACGCAGTATTTT

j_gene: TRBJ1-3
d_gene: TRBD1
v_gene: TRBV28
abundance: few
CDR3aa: CASSPSGGRSGNTIYF
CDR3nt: TGTGCCAGCAGTCCCTCAGGGGGTCGCTCTGGAAACACCATATATTTT

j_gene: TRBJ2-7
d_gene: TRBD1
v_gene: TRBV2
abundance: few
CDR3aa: CASSEATGAGYEQYF
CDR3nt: TGTGCCAGCAGTGAAGCGACAGGGGCCGGCTACGAGCAGTACTTC

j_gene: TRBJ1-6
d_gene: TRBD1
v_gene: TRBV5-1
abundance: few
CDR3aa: CASRSRDSNNSPLHF
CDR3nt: TGCGCCAGCAGGTCCCGGGACAGCAATAATTCACCCCTCCACTTT

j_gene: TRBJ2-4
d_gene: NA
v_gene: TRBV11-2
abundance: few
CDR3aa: CASSPSRRRGNIQYF
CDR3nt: TGTGCCAGCAGCCCTAGCCGGCGGAGGGGAAACATTCAGTACTTC

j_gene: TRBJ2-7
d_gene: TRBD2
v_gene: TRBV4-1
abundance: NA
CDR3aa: CASSQGLAGTYEQYF
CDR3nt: TGCGCCAGCAGCCAAGGGCTAGCGGGGACCTACGAGCAGTACTTC

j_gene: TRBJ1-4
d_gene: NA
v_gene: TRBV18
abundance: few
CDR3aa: CASSVRQKSGEKLFF
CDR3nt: TGTGCCAGCTCAGTGAGACAGAAATCGGGTGAAAAACTGTTTTTT

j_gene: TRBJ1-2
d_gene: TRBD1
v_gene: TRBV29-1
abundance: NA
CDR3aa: CSARSDRGNYGYTF
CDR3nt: TGCAGCGCTAGATCGGACAGGGGAAACTATGGCTACACCTTC

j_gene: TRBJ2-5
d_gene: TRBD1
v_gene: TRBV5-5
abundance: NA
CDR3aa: CASSRDRGRVETQYF
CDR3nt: TGTGCCAGCAGCAGGGACAGGGGGCGAGTGGAGACCCAGTACTTC

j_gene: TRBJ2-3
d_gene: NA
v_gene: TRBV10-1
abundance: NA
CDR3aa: CASASEARSGTQYF
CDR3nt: TGCGCCAGCGCCTCGGAGGCCAGGTCCGGTACGCAGTATTTT

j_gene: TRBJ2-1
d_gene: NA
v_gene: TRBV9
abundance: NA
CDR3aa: CASSGGTASSYNEQFF
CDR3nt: TGTGCCAGCAGCGGCGGGACAGCCAGCTCCTACAATGAGCAGTTCTTC

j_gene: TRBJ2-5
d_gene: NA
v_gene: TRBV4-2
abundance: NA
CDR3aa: CASSQGVQGQETQYF
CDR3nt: TGTGCCAGCAGCCAAGGAGTGCAAGGGCAAGAGACCCAGTACTTC

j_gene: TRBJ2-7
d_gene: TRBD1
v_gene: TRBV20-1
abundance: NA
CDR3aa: CSARGPQGVGF
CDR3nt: TGCAGTGCTAGAGGGCCGCAGGGGGTAGGGTTC

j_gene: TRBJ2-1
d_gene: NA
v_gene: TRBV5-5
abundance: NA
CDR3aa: CASSPVIAYNEQFF
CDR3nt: TGTGCCAGCAGCCCCGTAATCGCCTACAATGAGCAGTTCTTC

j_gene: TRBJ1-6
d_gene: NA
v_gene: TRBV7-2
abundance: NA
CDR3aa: CASSSRQRTYNSPLHF
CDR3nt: TGTGCCAGCAGCTCCAGACAGAGGACCTATAATTCACCCCTCCACTTT

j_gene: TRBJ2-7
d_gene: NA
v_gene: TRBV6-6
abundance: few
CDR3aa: CASSSYRDINSYEQYF
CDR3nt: TGTGCCAGCAGTTCTTACCGGGACATCAACTCCTACGAGCAGTACTTC

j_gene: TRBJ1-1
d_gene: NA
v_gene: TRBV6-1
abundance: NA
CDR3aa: CASSEGDTNTEAFF
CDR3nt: TGTGCCAGCAGTGAGGGGGACACGAACACTGAAGCTTTCTTT

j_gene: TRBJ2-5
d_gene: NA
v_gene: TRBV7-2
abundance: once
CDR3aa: CASSFVGGPQETQYF
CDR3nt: TGTGCCAGCAGCTTCGTGGGGGGGCCCCAAGAGACCCAGTACTTC

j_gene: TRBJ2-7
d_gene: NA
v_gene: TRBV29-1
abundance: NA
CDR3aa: CSVERPGRDEQYF
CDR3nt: TGCAGCGTTGAGAGACCGGGTAGGGACGAGCAGTACTTC

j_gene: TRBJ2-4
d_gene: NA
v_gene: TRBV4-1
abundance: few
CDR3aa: CASSQRGGPQAKNIQYF
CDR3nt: TGCGCCAGCAGCCAGAGGGGGGGGCCCCAAGCCAAAAACATTCAGTACTTC

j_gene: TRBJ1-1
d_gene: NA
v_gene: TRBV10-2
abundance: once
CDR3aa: CASRDRLTLMNTEAFF
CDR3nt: TGCGCCAGCAGAGACAGGCTCACCTTGATGAACACTGAAGCTTTCTTT

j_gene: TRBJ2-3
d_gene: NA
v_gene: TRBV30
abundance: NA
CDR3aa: CAWSVGGTTADTQYF
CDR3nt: TGTGCCTGGAGTGTAGGTGGGACCACAGCAGATACGCAGTATTTT

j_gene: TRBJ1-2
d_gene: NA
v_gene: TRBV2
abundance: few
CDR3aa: CASSEGRGLSNYGYTF
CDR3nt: TGTGCCAGCAGTGAAGGTCGGGGGCTTTCTAACTATGGCTACACCTTC

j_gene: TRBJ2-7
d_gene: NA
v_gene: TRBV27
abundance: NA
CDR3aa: CASSWRQGLTYEQYF
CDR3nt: TGTGCCAGCAGTTGGAGACAGGGACTGACCTACGAGCAGTACTTC

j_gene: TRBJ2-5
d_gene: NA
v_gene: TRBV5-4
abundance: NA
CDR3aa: CASSWDAGSSPTQYF
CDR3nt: TGTGCCAGCAGCTGGGACGCGGGGTCGTCCCCGACCCAGTACTTC

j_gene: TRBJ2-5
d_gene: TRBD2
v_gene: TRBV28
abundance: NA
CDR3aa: CASTPLAGGPETQYF
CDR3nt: TGTGCCAGCACCCCTTTAGCGGGAGGGCCGGAGACCCAGTACTTC

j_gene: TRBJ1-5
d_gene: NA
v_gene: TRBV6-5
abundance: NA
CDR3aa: CASRPEGGGSQPQHF
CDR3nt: TGTGCCAGCAGACCCGAGGGGGGAGGTAGTCAGCCCCAGCATTTT

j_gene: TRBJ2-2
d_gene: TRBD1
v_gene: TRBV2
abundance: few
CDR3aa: CASRRQGGSTGELFF
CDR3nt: TGTGCCAGCAGAAGACAGGGGGGTAGCACCGGGGAGCTGTTTTTT

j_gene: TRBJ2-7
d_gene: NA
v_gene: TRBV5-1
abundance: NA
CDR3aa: CASSRPNVEGTGYEQYF
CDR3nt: TGCGCCAGCAGCCGCCCCAATGTGGAGGGTACGGGCTACGAGCAGTACTTC

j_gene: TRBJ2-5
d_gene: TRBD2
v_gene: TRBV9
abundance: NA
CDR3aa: CASSDSSGRLETQYF
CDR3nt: TGTGCCAGCAGCGATTCTAGCGGGCGTTTAGAGACCCAGTACTTC

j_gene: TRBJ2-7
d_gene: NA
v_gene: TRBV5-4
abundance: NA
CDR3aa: CASSLQSIFSYEQYF
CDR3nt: TGTGCCAGCAGCTTGCAATCTATCTTCTCCTACGAGCAGTACTTC

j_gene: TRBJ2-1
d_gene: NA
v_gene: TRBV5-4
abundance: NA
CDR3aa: CASSRGGGAGEQFF
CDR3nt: TGTGCCAGCAGCCGGGGAGGGGGAGCTGGTGAGCAGTTCTTC

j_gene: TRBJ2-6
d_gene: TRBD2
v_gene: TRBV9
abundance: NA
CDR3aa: CASSVGVQRETSGANVLTF
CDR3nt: TGTGCCAGCAGCGTAGGGGTCCAGCGGGAGACCTCTGGGGCCAACGTCCTGACTTTC

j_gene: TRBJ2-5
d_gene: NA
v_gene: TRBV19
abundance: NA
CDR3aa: CASSIAGTRKETQYF
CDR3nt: TGTGCCAGTAGTATCGCCGGGACGCGGAAAGAGACCCAGTACTTC

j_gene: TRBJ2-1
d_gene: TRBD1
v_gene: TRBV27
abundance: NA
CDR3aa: CASSLHRQGGPYNEQFF
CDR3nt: TGTGCCAGCAGTTTACACAGACAGGGTGGCCCCTACAATGAGCAGTTCTTC

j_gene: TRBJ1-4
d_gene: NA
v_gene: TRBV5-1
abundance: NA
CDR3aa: CASSLEQHSEKLFF
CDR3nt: TGCGCCAGCAGCTTGGAACAGCATTCAGAAAAACTGTTTTTT

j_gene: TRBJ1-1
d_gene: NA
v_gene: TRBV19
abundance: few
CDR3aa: CASSPEVENTEAFF
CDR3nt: TGTGCCAGTAGTCCCGAGGTAGAGAACACTGAAGCTTTCTTT

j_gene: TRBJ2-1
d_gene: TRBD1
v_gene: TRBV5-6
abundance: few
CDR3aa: CASSSRDRGYFNEQFF
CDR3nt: TGTGCCAGCAGCTCCAGGGACAGAGGATACTTCAATGAGCAGTTCTTC

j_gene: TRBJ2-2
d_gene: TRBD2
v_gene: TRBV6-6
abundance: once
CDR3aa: CASSGGGNTGELFF
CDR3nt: TGTGCCAGCAGTGGCGGGGGAAACACCGGGGAGCTGTTTTTT

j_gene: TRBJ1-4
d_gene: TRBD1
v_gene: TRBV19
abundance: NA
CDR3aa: CASSNAPNRGSEKLFF
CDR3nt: TGTGCCAGTAGTAATGCTCCCAACAGGGGATCTGAAAAACTGTTTTTT

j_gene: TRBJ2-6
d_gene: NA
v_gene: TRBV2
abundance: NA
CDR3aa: CASSEIGGSGANVLTF
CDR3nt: TGTGCCAGCAGTGAAATAGGGGGGTCTGGGGCCAACGTCCTGACTTTC

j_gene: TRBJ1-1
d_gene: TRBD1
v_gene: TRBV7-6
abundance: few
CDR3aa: CASLPTGEGTEAFF
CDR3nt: TGTGCCAGCTTACCCACAGGGGAGGGCACTGAAGCTTTCTTT

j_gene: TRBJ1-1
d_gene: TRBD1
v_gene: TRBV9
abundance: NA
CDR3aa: CASSATGPYLNTEAFF
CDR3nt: TGTGCCAGCAGCGCGACAGGGCCGTATTTGAACACTGAAGCTTTCTTT

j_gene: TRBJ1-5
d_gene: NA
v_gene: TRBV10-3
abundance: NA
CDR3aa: CAISDQDQPQHF
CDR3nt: TGTGCCATCAGTGATCAAGATCAGCCCCAGCATTTT